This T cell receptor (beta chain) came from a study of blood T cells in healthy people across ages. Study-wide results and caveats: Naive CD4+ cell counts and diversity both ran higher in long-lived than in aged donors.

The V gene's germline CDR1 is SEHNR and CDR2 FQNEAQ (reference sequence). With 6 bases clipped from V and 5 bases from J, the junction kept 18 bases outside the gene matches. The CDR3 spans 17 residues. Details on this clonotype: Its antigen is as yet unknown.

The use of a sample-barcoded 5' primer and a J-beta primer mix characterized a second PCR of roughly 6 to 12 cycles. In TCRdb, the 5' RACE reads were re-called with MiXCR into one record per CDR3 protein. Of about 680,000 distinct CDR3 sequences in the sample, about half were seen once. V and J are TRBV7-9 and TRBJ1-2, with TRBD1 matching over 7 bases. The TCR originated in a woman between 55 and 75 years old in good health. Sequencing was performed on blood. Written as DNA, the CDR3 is TGTGCCAGCAGTTACTCCCTTGGGGGGGGACAGAGATATGGCTACACCTTC. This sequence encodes CASSYSLGGGQRYGYTF.